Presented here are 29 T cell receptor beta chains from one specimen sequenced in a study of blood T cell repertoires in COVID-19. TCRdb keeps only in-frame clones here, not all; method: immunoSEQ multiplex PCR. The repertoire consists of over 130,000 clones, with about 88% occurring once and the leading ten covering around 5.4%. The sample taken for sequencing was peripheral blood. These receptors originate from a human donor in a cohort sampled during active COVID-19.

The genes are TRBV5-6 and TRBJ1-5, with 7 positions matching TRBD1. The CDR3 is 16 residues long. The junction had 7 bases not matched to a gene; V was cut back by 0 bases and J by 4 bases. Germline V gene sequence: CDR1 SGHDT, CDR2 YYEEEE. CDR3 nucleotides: TGTGCCAGCAGCTTGGGCTTGACAGGGCTGAATCAGCCCCAGCATTTT. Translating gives CASSLGLTGLNQPQHF.

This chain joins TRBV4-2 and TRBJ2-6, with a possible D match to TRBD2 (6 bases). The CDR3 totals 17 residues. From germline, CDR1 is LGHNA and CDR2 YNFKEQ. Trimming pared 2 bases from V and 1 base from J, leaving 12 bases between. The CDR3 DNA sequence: TGTGCCAGCAGCCAATCGGGGGTTGGGTCTGGGGCCAACGTCCTGACTTTC. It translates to CASSQSGVGSGANVLTF.

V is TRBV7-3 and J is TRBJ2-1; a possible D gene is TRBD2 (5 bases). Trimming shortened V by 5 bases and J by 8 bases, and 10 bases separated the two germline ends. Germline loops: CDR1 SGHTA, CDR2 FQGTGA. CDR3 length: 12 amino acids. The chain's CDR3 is CASSRGNDEQFF. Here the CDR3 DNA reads TGTGCCAGCAGCCGGGGTAACGATGAGCAGTTCTTC.

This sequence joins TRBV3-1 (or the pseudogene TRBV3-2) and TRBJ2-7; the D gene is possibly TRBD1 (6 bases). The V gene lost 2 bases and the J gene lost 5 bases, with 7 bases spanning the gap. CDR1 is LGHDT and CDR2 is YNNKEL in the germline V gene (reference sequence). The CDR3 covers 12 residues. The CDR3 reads CASSQQGHEQYF. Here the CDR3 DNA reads TGTGCCAGCAGCCAACAGGGGCACGAGCAGTACTTC.

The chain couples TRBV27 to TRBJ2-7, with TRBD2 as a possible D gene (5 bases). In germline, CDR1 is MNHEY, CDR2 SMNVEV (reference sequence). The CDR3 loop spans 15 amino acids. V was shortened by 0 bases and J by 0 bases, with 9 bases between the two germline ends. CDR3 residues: CASSLSRVPSYEQYF. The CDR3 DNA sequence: TGTGCCAGCAGTTTATCGCGGGTTCCCTCCTACGAGCAGTACTTC.

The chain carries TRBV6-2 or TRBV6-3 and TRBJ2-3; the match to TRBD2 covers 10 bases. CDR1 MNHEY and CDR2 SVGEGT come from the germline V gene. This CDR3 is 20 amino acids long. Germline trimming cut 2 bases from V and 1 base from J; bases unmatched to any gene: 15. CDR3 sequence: CASSYPRGVAGGSRTDTQYF. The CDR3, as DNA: TGTGCCAGCAGTTACCCCCGGGGGGTAGCGGGAGGATCTCGCACAGATACGCAGTATTTT.

The CDR3 loop is CASSPVRRGGAETQYF. The CDR3 bases are TGTGCCAGCAGCCCCGTTAGGAGGGGGGGCGCGGAGACCCAGTACTTC. The chain recombines TRBV7-8 with TRBJ2-5, with D possibly being TRBD2 (7 bases). Trimming shortened V by 5 bases and J by 5 bases, and 21 bases separated the two germline ends. Germline V lookup: CDR1 SGHVS, CDR2 FQNEAQ. The length of the CDR3 is 16 residues.

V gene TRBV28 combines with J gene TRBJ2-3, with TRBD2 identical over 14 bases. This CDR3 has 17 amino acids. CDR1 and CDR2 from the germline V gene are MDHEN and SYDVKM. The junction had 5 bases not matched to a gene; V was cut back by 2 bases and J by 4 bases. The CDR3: CASSLVGLAGDPDTQYF. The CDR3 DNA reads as TGTGCCAGCAGTTTAGTGGGACTAGCGGGAGACCCAGATACGCAGTATTTT.

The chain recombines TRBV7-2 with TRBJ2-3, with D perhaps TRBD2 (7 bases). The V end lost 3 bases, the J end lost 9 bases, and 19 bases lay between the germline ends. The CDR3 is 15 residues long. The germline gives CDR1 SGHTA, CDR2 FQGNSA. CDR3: CASSLGAGEKGTQYF. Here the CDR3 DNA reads TGTGCCAGCAGCTTGGGGGCGGGAGAGAAGGGGACGCAGTATTTT.

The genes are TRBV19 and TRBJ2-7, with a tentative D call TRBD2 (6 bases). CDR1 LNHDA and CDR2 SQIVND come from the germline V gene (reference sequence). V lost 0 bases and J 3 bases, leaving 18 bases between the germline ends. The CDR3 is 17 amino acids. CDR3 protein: CASSIEAGGAFNYEQYF. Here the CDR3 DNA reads TGTGCCAGTAGTATAGAGGCTGGCGGGGCCTTCAACTACGAGCAGTACTTC.

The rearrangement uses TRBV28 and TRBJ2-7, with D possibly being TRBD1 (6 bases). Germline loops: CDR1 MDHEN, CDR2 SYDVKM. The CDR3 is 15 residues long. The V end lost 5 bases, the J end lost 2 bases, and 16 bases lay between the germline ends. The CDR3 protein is CASSDSQGGTYEQYF. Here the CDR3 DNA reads TGTGCCAGCAGTGATTCACAGGGTGGGACCTACGAGCAGTACTTC.

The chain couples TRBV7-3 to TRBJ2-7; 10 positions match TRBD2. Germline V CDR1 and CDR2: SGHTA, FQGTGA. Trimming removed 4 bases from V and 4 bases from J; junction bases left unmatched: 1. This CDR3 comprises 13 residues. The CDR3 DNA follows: TGTGCCAGCAGCTCTAGCGGGAGTTACGAGCAGTACTTC. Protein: CASSSSGSYEQYF.

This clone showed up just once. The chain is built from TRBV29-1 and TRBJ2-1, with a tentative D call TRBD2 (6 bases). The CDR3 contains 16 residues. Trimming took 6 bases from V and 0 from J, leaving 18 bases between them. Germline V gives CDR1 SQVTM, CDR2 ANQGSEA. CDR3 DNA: TGCAGCGTGACATCCTTGGCGGGAAGCTCCTACAATGAGCAGTTCTTC. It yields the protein CSVTSLAGSSYNEQFF.

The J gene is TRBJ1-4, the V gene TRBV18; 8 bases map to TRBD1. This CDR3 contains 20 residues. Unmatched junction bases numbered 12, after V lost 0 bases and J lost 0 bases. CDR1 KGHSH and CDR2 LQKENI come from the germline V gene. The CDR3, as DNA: TGTGCCAGCTCACCACCTTTTGGGGACAGGAGGGAAACAACTAATGAAAAACTGTTTTTT. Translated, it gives CASSPPFGDRRETTNEKLFF.

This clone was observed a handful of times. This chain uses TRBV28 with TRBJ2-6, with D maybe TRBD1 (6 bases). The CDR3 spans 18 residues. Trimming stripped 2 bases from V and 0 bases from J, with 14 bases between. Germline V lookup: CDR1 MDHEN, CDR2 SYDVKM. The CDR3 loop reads CASSLVRDTRSGANVLTF. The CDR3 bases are TGTGCCAGCAGTTTAGTCCGGGACACCCGCTCTGGGGCCAACGTCCTGACTTTC.

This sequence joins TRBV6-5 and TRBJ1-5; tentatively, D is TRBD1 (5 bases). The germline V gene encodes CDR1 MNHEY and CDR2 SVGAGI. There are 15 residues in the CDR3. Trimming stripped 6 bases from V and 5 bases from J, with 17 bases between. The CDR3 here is CASSPGGGSDQPQHF. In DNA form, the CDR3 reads TGTGCCAGCAGCCCCGGTGGGGGGTCAGATCAGCCCCAGCATTTT.

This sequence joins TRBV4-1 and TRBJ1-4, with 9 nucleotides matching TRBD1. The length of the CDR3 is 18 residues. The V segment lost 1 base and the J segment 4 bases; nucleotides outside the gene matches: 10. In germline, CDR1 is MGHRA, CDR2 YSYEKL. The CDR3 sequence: CASSQGRVTGQGNEKLFF. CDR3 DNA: TGCGCCAGCAGCCAAGGGAGGGTGACGGGACAGGGTAATGAAAAACTGTTTTTT.

CDR3 sequence (DNA): TGCGCCAGCAGCCAATTTAGCCCACAGACAGGCAACTATGGCTACACCTTC. This codes for CASSQFSPQTGNYGYTF. The chain has TRBV5-1 and TRBJ1-2; D might be TRBD1 (6 bases). Germline V lookup: CDR1 SGHRS, CDR2 YFSETQ. The CDR3 runs to 17 residues. V lost 4 bases, J lost 2 bases, and 21 bases lay in between.

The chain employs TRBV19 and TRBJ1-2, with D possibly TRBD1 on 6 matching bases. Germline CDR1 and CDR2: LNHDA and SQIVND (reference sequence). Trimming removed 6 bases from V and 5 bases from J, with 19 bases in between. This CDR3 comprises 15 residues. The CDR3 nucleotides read TGTGCCAGTAGCCCCCCGGACAGACAAATTTATGGCTACACCTTC. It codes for CASSPPDRQIYGYTF.

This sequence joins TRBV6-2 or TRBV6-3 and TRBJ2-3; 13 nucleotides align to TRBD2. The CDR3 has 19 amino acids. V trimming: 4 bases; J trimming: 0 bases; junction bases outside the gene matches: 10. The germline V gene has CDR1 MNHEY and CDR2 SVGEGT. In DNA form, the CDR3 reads TGTGCCAGCAGTTCCCTACGATTGGGACTAGCGGGAAGCACAGATACGCAGTATTTT. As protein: CASSSLRLGLAGSTDTQYF.

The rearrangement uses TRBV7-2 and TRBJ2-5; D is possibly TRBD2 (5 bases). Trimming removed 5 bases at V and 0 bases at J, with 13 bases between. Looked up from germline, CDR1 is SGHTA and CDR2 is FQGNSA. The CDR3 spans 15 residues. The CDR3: CASSHRSGNQETQYF. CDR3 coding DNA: TGTGCCAGCAGCCACCGTTCGGGGAACCAAGAGACCCAGTACTTC.

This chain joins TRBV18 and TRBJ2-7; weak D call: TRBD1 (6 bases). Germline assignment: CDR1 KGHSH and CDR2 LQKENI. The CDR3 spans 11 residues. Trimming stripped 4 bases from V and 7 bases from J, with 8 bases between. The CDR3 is CASSRQDEQYF. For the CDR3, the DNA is TGTGCCAGCTCACGACAGGATGAGCAGTACTTC.

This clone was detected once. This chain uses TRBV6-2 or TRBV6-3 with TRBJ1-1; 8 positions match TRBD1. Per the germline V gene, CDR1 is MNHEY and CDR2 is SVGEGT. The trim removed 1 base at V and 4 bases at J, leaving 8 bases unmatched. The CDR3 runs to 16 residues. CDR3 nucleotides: TGTGCCAGCAGTTACTTTACCTTCGACAGGGGCACTGAAGCTTTCTTT. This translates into CASSYFTFDRGTEAFF.

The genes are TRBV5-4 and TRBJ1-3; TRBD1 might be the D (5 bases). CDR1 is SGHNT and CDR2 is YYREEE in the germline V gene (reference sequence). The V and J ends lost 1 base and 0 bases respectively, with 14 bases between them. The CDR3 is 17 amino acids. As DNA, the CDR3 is TGTGCCAGCAGCTTGAGGGGAACAGGACCCTCTGGAAACACCATATATTTT. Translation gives CASSLRGTGPSGNTIYF.

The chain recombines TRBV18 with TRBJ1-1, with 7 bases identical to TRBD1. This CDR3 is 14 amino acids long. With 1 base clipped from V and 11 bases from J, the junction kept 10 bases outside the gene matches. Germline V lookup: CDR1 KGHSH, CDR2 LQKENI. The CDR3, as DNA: TGTGCCAGCTCACCACTATCAGGGGGATTTATGGCTTTCTTT. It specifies CASSPLSGGFMAFF. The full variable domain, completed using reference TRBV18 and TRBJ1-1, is NAGVMQNPRHLVRRRGQEARLRCSPMKGHSHVYWYRQLPEEGLKFMVYLQKENIIDESGMPKERFSAEFPKEGPSILRIQQVVRGDSAAYFCASSPLSGGFMAFFGQGTRLTVV.

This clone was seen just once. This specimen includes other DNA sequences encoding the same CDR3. CDR3 in amino acids: CASSLGSYEQYF. The CDR3 DNA reads TGTGCCAGCAGCTTAGGCAGCTACGAGCAGTACTTC. The chain employs TRBV7-8 and TRBJ2-7; D gene uncertain. Deletions cut 1 base from V and 3 bases from J, with 4 bases between. The V gene's germline CDR1 is SGHVS and CDR2 FQNEAQ. This CDR3 is 12 amino acids long.

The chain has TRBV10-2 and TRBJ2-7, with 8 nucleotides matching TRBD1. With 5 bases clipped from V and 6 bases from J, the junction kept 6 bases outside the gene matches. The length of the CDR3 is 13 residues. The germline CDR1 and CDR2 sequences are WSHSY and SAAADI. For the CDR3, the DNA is TGCGCCAGCAGTCGTCAGGGGGCTGGCGAGCAGTACTTC. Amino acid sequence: CASSRQGAGEQYF.

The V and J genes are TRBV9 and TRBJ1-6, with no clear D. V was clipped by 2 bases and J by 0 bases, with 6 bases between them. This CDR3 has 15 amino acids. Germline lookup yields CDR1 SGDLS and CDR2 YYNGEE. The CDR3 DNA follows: TGTGCCAGCAGCGTTACGAGCTCCTATAATTCACCCCTCCACTTT. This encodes CASSVTSSYNSPLHF.

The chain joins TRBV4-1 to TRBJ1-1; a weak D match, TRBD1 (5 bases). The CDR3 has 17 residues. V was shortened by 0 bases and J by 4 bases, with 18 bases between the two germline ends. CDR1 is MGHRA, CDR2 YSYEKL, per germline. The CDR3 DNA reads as TGCGCCAGCAGCCAAGATTGGGGCAAAGTCCTCGTCACTGAAGCTTTCTTT. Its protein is CASSQDWGKVLVTEAFF.